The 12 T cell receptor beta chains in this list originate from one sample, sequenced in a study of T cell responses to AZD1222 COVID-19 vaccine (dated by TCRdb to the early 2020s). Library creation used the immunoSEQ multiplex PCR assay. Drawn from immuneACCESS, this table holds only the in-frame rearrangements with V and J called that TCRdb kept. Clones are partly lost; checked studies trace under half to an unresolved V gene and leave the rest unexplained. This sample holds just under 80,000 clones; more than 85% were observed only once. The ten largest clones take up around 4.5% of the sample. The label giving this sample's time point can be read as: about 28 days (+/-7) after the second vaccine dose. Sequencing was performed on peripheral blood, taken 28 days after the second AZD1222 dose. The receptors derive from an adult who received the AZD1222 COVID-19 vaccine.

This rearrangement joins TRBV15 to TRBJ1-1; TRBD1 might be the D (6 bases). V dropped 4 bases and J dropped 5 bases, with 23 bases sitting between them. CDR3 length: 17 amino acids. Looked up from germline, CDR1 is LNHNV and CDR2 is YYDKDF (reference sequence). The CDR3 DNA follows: TGTGCCACCAGCATCCCCCAGGGGTGGGAGTCTAGGACTGAAGCTTTCTTT. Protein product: CATSIPQGWESRTEAFF.

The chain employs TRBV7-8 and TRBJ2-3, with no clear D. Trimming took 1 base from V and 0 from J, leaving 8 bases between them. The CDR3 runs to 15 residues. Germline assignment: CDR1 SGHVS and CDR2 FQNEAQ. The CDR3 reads CASSLVGGSTDTQYF. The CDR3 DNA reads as TGTGCCAGCAGCTTAGTGGGCGGTAGCACAGATACGCAGTATTTT.

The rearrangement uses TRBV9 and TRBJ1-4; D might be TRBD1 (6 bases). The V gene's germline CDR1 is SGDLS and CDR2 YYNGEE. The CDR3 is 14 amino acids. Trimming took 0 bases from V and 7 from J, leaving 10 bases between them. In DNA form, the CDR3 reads TGTGCCAGCAGCGTAGGACAGGCGAGTGAAAAACTGTTTTTT. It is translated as CASSVGQASEKLFF.

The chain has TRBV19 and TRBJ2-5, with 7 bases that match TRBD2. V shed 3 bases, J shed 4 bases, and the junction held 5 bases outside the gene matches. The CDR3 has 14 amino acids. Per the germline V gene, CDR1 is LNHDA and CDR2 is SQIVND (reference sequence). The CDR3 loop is CASSIAGVGETQYF. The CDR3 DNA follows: TGTGCCAGTAGTATCGCGGGAGTGGGAGAGACCCAGTACTTC. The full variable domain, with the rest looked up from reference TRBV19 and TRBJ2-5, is DGGITQSPKYLFRKEGQNVTLSCEQNLNHDAMYWYRQDPGQGLRLIYYSQIVNDFQKGDIAEGYSVSREKKESFPLTVTSAQKNPTAFYLCASSIAGVGETQYFGPGTRLLVL.

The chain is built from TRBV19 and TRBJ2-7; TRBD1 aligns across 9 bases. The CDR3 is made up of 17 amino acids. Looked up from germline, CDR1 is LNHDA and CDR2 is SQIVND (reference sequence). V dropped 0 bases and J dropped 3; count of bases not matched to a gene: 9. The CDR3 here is CASSIDRGQGLFYEQYF. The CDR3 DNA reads TGTGCCAGTAGTATAGATCGGGGACAGGGTCTTTTCTACGAGCAGTACTTC.

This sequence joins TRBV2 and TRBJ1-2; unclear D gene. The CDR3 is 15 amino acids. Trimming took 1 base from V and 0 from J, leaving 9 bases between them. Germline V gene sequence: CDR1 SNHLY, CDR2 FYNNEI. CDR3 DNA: TGTGCCAGCAGTGAAGTGGGCGCCCCTAACTATGGCTACACCTTC. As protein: CASSEVGAPNYGYTF.

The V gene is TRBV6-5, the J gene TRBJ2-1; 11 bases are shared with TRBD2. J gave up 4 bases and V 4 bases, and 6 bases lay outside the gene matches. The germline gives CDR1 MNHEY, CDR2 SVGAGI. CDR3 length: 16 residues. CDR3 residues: CASSSTSSGGYNEQFF. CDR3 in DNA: TGTGCCAGCAGTTCTACTTCTAGCGGGGGGTACAATGAGCAGTTCTTC.

The CDR3 sequence: CASSHSSGGSSYEQYF. In nucleotides, the CDR3 is TGTGCCAGCAGCCATTCTAGCGGGGGAAGCTCCTACGAGCAGTACTTC. V usage is TRBV7-9 and J usage is TRBJ2-7; the match to TRBD2 covers 10 bases. The germline CDR1 and CDR2 sequences are SEHNR and FQNEAQ (reference sequence). CDR3 length: 16 residues. The V and J ends lost 5 bases and 0 bases, in that order; junction bases with no gene match: 7.

CDR3 amino acids: CASSRDRVEKLFF. CDR3 in DNA: TGTGCCAGCAGTCGGGACAGGGTTGAAAAACTGTTTTTT. The J gene is TRBJ1-4, the V gene TRBV2; 9 bases line up with TRBD1. This CDR3 comprises 13 residues. Germline CDR1 is SNHLY and CDR2 is FYNNEI. V was pared by 5 bases and J by 7 bases, with 2 bases of the junction left unmatched.

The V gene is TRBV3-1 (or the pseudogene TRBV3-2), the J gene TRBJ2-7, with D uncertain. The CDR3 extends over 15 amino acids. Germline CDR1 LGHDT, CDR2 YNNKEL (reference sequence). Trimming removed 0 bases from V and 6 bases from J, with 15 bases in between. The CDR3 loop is CASSQDVGAFGEQYF. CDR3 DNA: TGTGCCAGCAGCCAAGATGTAGGTGCCTTCGGCGAGCAGTACTTC.

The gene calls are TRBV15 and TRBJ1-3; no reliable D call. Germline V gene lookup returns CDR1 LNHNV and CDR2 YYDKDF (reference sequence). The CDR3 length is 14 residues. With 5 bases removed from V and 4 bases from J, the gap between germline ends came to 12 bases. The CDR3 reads CATSPGFEGNTIYF. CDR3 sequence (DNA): TGTGCCACCAGCCCCGGGTTTGAAGGAAACACCATATATTTT.

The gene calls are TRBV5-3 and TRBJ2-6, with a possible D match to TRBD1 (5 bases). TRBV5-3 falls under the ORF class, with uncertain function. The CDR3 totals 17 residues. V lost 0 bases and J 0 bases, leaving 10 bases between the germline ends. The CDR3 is CARSLAGHLSGANVLTF. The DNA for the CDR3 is TGTGCCAGAAGCTTGGCAGGGCACCTCTCTGGGGCCAACGTCCTGACTTTC.